This T cell receptor beta chain was sequenced in a study of patients with pleural tuberculosis. V lost 4 bases, J lost 1 base, and 7 bases lay in between. Germline V gene data show CDR1 as SQVTM and CDR2 as ANQGSEA. The CDR3 spans 13 residues. TCRdb fed the reads into MiXCR, producing one record per CDR3 protein. The table includes around 50,000 distinct CDR3 sequences, around 7% detected once. The TCR originated in a human donor with pleural tuberculosis. This chain joins TRBV29-1 and TRBJ1-4; D is uncertain. CDR3 region: CSVAQRTNEKLFF. DNA for the CDR3: TGCAGCGTTGCCCAGAGAACTAATGAAAAACTGTTTTTT.